The clone carrying this T cell receptor beta chain was seen at least ten times. This entry comes from a study of T cells after yellow fever vaccination. Study-wide context: Preparing low-cell-number fractions relied on SMART-Seq v4 Ultra Low Input.

Study-level findings and limits: Peak timing came faster in the weaker secondary response, day 5 versus 15.

The CDR3 is 12 residues long. Trimming left V 8 bases short and J 7 bases short, with 18 bases between. Germline CDR1 reads DFQATT; CDR2 reads SNEGSKA (reference sequence). As TCR cDNA was made by 5'RACE template switching, a universal primer site and UMIs were added. MiXCR, applied by TCRdb to the 5' RACE reads, yields one record per CDR3 protein. Here the sample spans more than 20,000 distinct CDR3 sequences, under 5.5% being singletons. Here the sequenced sample was PBMCs, either bulk or a sorted T-cell subset (CD4+, CD8+, memory, or dextramer-sorted; not recorded which), taken 15 days after the yellow fever booster vaccination. V is TRBV20-1 and J is TRBJ2-7, with TRBD2 as a possible D gene (5 bases). The TCR originated in a man under 40 who received the YFV17D yellow fever vaccine. In nucleotides, the CDR3 is TGCAGTTTCAAGAGCGGTCCCGGGGAGCAGTACTTC. It yields the protein CSFKSGPGEQYF.